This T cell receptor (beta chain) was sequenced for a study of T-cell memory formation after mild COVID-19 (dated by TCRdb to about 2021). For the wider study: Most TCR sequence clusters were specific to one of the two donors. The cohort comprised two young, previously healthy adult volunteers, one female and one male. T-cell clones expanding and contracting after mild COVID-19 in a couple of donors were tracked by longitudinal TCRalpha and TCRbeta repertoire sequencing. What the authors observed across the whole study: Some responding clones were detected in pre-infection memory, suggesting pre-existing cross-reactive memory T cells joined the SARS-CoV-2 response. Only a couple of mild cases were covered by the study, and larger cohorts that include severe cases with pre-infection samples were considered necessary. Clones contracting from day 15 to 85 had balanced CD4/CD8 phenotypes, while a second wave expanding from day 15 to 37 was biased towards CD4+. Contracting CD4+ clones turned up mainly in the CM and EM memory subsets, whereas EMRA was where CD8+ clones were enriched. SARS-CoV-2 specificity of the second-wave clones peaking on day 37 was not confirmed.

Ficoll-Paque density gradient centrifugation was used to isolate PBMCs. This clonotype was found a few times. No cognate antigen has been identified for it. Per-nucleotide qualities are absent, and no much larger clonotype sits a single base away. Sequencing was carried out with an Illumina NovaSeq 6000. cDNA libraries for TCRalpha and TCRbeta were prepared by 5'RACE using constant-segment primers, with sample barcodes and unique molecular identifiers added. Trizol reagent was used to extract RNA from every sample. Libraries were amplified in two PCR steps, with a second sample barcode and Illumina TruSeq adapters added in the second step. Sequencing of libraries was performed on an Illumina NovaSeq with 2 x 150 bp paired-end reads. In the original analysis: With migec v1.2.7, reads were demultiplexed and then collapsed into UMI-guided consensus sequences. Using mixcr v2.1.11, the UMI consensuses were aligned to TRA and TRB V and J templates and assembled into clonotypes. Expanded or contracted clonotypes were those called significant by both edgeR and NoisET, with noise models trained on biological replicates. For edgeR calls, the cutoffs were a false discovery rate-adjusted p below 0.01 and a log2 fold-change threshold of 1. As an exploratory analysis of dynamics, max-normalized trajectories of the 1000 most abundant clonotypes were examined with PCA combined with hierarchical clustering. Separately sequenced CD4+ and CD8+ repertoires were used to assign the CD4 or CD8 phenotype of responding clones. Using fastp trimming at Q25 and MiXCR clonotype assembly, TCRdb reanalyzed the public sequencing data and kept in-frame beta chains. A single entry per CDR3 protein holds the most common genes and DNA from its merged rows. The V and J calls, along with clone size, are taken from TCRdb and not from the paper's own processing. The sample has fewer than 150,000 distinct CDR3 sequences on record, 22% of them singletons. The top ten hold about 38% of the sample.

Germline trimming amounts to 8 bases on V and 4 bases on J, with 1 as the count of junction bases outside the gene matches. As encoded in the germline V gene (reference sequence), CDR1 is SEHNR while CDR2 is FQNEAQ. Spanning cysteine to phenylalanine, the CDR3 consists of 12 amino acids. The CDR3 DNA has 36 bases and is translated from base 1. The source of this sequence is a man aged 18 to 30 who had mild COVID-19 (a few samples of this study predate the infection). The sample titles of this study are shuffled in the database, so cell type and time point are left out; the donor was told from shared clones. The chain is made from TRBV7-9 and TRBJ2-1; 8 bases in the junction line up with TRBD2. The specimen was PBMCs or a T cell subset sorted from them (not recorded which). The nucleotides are TGTGCCAGCCAGCGGGAGTACAATGAGCAGTTCTTC. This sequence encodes CASQREYNEQFF.